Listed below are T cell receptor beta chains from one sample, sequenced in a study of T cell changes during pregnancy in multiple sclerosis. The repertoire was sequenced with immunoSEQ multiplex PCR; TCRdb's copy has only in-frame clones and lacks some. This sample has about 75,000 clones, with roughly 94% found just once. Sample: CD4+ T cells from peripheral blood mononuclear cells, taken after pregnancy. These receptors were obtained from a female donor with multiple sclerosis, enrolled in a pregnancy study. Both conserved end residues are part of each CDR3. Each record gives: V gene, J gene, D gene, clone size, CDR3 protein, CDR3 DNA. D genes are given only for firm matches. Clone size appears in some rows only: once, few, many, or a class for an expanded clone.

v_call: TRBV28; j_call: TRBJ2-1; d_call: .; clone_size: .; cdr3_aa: CASSFGGYDNEQFF; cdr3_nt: TGTGCCAGCAGTTTTGGGGGGTATGATAATGAGCAGTTCTTC
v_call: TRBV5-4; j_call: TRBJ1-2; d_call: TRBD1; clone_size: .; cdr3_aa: CASSSTGANYGYTF; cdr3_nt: TGTGCCAGCAGCTCGACAGGGGCTAACTATGGCTACACCTTC
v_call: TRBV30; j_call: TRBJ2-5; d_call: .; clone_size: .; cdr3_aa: CAWRGHPDQETQYF; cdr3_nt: TGTGCCTGGAGGGGACACCCGGACCAAGAGACCCAGTACTTC
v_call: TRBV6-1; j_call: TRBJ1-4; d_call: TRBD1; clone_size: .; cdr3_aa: CASSVGQASGEKLFF; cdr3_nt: TGTGCCAGCAGTGTGGGACAGGCCTCAGGTGAAAAACTGTTTTTT
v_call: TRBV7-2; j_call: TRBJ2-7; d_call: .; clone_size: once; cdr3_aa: CASSLASDGGYEQYF; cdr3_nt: TGTGCCAGCAGCTTAGCCTCCGACGGGGGCTACGAGCAGTACTTC
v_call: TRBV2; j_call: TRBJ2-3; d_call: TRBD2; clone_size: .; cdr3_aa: CASRMGLAEDTQYF; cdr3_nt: TGTGCCAGCAGGATGGGACTAGCTGAGGATACGCAGTATTTT
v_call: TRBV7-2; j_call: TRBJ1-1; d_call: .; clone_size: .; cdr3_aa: CASTLATEREAFF; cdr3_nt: TGTGCCAGCACCCTAGCAACGGAGCGAGAAGCTTTCTTT
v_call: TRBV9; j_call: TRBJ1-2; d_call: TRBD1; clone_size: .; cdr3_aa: CASSVAHPDRGGGYTF; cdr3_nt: TGTGCCAGCAGCGTAGCCCACCCTGACAGGGGGGGTGGCTACACCTTC
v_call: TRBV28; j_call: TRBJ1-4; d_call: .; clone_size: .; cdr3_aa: CASYARLNEKLFF; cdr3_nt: TGTGCCAGCTACGCCAGATTAAATGAAAAACTGTTTTTT
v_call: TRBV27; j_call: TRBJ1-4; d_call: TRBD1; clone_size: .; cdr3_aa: CASSTLDREGGKLFF; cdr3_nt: TGTGCCAGCAGCACCTTGGACAGGGAAGGAGGAAAACTGTTTTTT
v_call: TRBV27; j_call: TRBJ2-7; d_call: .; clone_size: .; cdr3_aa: CASGGRGRGEQYF; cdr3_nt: TGTGCCAGCGGGGGGAGGGGCAGGGGCGAGCAGTACTTC
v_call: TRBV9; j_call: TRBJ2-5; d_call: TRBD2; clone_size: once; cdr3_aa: CASSVGEREVETQYF; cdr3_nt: TGTGCCAGCAGCGTAGGGGAGCGGGAGGTGGAGACCCAGTACTTC
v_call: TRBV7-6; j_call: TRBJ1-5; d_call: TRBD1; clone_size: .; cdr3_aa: CASSQGDRVDQPQHF; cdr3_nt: TGTGCCAGCAGCCAGGGGGACAGGGTGGATCAGCCCCAGCATTTT
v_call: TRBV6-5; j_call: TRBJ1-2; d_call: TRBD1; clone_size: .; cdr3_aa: CASSRGRAYGYTF; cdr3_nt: TGTGCCAGCAGTAGGGGGCGAGCTTATGGCTACACCTTC
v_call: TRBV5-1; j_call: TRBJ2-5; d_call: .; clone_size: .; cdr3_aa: CASSYTRFGTQYF; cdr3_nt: TGCGCCAGCAGCTATACACGATTTGGGACCCAGTACTTC
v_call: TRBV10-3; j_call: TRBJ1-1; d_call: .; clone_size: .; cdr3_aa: CAISPSGQMNTEAFF; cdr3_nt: TGTGCCATCAGTCCTTCGGGACAAATGAACACTGAAGCTTTCTTT
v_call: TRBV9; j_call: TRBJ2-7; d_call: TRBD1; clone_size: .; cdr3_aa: CASSVAGQGASEQYF; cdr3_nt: TGTGCCAGCAGCGTAGCGGGACAGGGGGCCTCCGAGCAGTACTTC
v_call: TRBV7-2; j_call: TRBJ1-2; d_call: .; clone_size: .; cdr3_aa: CASSLGSGVGGYTF; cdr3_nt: TGTGCCAGCAGCTTAGGATCGGGGGTGGGTGGCTACACCTTC
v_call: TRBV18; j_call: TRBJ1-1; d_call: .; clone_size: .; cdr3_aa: CASSPLPGLMNTEAFF; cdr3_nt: TGTGCCAGCTCACCGCTCCCGGGACTGATGAACACTGAAGCTTTCTTT
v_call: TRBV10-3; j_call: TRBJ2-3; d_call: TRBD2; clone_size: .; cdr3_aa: CAISESEMAGAKDTQYF; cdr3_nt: TGTGCCATCAGTGAGTCGGAGATGGCGGGAGCAAAAGATACGCAGTATTTT
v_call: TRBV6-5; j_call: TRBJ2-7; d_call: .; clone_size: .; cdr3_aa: CASGGPGEQYF; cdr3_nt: TGTGCCAGCGGGGGCCCGGGAGAGCAGTACTTC
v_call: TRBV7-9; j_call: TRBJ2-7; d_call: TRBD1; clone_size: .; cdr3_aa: CASSDSPGQMIGYEQYF; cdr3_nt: TGTGCCAGCAGCGACTCACCGGGACAGATGATAGGCTACGAGCAGTACTTC
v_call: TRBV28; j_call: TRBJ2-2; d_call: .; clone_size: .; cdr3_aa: CASRRTGVNTGELFF; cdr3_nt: TGTGCCAGCAGAAGGACTGGGGTGAACACCGGGGAGCTGTTTTTT
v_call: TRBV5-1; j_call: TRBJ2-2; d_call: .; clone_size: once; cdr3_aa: CASSSQTGPGELFF; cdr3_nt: TGCGCCAGCAGCTCACAGACAGGCCCCGGGGAGCTGTTTTTT
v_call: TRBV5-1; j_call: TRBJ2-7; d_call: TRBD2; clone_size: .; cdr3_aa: CASSPGLAGGNYEQYF; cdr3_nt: TGCGCCAGCAGCCCGGGACTAGCGGGAGGGAACTACGAGCAGTACTTC
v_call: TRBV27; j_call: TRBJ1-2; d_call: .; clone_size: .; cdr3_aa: CASRARGGDDYGYTF; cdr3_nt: TGTGCCAGCAGGGCCCGAGGGGGGGATGACTATGGCTACACCTTC
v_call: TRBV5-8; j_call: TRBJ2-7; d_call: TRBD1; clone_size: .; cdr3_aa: CASSPWTGGPYEQYF; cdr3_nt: TGTGCCAGCAGCCCCTGGACAGGGGGTCCCTACGAGCAGTACTTC
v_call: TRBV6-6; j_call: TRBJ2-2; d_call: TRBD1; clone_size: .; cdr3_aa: CASSIRTGGSGELFF; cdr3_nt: TGTGCCAGCAGTATCCGGACAGGGGGCTCCGGGGAGCTGTTTTTT
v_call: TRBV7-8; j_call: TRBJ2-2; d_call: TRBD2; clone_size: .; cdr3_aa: CASSNRLAGFTGELFF; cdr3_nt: TGTGCCAGCAGCAACCGACTAGCGGGATTCACCGGGGAGCTGTTTTTT
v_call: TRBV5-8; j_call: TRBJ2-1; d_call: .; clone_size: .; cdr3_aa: CASSWENLGSSYNEQFF; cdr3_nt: TGTGCCAGCAGCTGGGAGAATCTCGGGAGCTCCTACAATGAGCAGTTCTTC
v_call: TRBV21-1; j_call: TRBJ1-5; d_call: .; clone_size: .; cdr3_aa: CASSMESRIYSNQPQHF; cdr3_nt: TGTGCCAGCAGCATGGAGTCCAGAATATATAGCAATCAGCCCCAGCATTTT
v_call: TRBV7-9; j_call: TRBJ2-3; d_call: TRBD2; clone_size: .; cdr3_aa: CASSFRPGTSMRNTQYF; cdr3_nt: TGTGCCAGCAGCTTTAGACCCGGGACTAGTATGAGAAATACGCAGTATTTT
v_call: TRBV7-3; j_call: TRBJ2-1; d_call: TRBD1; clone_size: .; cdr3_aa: CASSDGTADLNEQFF; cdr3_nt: TGTGCCAGCAGCGACGGGACAGCCGACCTGAATGAGCAGTTCTTC
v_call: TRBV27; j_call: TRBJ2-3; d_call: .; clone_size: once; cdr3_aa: CASSSPARTARPDTQYF; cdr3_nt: TGTGCCAGCAGTTCACCCGCTAGGACAGCCAGACCAGATACGCAGTATTTT
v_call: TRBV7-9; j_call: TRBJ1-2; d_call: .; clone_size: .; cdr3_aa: CASTNKGSIGYTF; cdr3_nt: TGTGCCAGCACCAATAAAGGGAGTATTGGCTACACCTTC
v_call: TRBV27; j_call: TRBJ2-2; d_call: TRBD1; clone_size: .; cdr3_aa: CASSPRQGFANTGELFF; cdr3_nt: TGTGCCAGCAGTCCGAGACAGGGATTTGCGAACACCGGGGAGCTGTTTTTT
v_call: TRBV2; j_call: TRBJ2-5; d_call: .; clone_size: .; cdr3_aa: CASTLQEQETQYF; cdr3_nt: TGTGCCAGCACTTTACAGGAACAAGAGACCCAGTACTTC
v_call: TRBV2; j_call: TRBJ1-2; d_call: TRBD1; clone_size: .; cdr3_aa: CASRRDRGNYGYTF; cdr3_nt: TGTGCCAGCAGGCGGGACAGGGGGAACTATGGCTACACCTTC
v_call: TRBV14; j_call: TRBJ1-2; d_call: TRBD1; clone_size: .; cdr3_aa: CASSQEQGTVGGYTF; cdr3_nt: TGTGCCAGCAGCCAAGAACAGGGGACGGTTGGGGGCTACACCTTC